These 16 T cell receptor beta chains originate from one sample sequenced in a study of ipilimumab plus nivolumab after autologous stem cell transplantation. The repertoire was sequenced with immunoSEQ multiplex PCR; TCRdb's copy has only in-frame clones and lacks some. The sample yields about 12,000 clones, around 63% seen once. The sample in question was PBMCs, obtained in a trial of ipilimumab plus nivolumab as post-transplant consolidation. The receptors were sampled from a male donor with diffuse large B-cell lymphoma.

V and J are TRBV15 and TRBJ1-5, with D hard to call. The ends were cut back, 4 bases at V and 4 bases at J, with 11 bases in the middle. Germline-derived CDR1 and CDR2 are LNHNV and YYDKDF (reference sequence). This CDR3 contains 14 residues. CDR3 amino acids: CATSNPGQNQPQHF. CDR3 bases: TGTGCCACCAGCAACCCGGGTCAAAATCAGCCCCAGCATTTT.

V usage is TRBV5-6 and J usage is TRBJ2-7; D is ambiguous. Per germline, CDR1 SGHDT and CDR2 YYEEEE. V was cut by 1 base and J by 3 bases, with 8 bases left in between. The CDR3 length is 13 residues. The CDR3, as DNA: TGTGCCAGCAGCTTGTCGCTAGTCTACGAGCAGTACTTC. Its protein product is CASSLSLVYEQYF.

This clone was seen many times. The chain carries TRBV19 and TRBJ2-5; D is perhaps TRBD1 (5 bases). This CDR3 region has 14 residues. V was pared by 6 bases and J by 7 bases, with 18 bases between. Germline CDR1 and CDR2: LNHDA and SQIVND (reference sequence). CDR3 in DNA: TGTGCCAGTAGCGACCGAACAGGTGGCGGGACCCAGTACTTC. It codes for CASSDRTGGGTQYF.

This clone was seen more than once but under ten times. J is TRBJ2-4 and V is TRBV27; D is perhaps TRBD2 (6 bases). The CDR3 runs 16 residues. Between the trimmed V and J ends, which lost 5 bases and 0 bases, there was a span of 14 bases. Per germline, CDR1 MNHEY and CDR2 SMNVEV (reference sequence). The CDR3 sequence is CASSPRAGLAKNIQYF. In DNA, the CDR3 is TGTGCCAGCAGTCCCCGGGCGGGGCTAGCCAAAAACATTCAGTACTTC.

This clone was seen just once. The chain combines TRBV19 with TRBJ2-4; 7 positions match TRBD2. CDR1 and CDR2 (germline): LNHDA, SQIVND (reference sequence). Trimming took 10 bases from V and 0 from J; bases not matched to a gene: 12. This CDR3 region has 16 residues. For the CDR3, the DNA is TGTGCCACCGGGGGGACTCCTACCGGAGCCAAAAACATTCAGTACTTC. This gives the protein CATGGTPTGAKNIQYF.

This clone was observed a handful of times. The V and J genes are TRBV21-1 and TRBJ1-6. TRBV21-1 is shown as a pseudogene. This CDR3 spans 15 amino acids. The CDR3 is CASSKVPRTRPPLHF. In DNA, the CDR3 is TGTGCCAGCAGCAAAGTTCCCCGAACCCGCCCACCCCTCCACTTT.

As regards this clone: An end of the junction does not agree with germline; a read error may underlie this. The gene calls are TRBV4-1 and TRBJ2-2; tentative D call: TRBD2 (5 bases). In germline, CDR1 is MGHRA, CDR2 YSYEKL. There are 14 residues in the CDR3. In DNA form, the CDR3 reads TGTGCCAGCAGCCCAGCCGCGGGTAGCGGGGAGCTGTTTTTT. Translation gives CASSPAAGSGELFF.

CDR3 coding DNA: TGCGCCAGCAGTCCTAGCGGGAGGCCGGATAATGAGCAGTTCTTC. Translation: CASSPSGRPDNEQFF. The chain joins TRBV10-1 to TRBJ2-1; TRBD2 aligns across 11 bases. CDR1 and CDR2 from the germline V gene are WNHNN and SYGVQD (reference sequence). There are 15 residues in the CDR3. The V and J ends lost 5 bases and 7 bases, in that order; junction bases with no gene match: 7.

The CDR3 nucleotides are TGTGCCAGCAGTGAAGTCCTACTAGCGGCCGGACAGCAGTTCTTC. Protein product: CASSEVLLAAGQQFF. This rearrangement joins TRBV6-1 to TRBJ2-1; 8 bases are shared with TRBD2. The CDR3 consists of 15 residues. Germline V lookup: CDR1 MNHNS, CDR2 SASEGT. V was pared by 1 base and J by 11 bases, with 10 bases of the junction left unmatched.

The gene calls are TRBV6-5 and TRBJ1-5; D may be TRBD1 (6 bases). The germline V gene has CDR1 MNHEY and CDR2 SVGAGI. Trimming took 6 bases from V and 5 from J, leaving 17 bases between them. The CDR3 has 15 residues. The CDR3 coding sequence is TGTGCCAGCAGCTCCGGGGCAGGGGTAGATCAGCCCCAGCATTTT. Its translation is CASSSGAGVDQPQHF.

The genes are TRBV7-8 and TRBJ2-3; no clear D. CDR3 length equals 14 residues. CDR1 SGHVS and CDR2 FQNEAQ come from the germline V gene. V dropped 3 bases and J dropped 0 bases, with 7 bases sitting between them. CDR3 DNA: TGTGCCAGCAGCTTTTCCGGAAGCACAGATACGCAGTATTTT. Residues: CASSFSGSTDTQYF.

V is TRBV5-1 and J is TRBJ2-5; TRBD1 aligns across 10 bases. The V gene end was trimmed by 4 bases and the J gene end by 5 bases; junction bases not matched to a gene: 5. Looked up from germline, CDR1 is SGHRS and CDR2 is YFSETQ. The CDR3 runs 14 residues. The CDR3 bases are TGCGCCAGCAGCGGACAGGGGGGGAAGGAGACCCAGTACTTC. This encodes CASSGQGGKETQYF.

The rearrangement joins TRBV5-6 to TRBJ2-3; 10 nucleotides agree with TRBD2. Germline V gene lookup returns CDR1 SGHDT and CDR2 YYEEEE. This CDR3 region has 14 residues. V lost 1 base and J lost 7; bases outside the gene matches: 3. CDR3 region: CASSLSSGGYTQYF. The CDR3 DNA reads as TGTGCCAGCAGCTTGTCTAGCGGGGGCTATACGCAGTATTTT.

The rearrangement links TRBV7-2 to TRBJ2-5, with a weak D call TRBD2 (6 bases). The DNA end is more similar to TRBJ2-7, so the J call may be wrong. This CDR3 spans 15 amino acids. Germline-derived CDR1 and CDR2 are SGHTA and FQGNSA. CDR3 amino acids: CASSLATGLQYEQYF. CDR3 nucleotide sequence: TGTGCCAGCAGCTTAGCCACGGGACTTCAATACGAGCAGTACTTC.

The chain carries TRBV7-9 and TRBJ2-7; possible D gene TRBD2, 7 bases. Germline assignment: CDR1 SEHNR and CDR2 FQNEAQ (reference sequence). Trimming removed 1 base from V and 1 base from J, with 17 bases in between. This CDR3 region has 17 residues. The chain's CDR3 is CASSLVGFGGPSYEQYF. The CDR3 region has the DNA TGTGCCAGCAGCTTAGTGGGGTTCGGGGGGCCGTCCTACGAGCAGTACTTC.

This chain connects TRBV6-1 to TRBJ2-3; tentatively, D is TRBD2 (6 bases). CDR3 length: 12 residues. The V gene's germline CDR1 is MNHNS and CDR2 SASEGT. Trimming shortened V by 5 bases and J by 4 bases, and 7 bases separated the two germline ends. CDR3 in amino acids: CASSPSADTQYF. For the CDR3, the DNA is TGTGCCAGCAGTCCTAGCGCAGATACGCAGTATTTT.